A single sample is the source of the 9 T cell receptor beta chains below, sequenced in a study of neurological immune-mediated disorders. Each CDR3 protein gets one entry after TCRdb re-called the 5' RACE reads with MiXCR. This sample has about 24,000 distinct CDR3 sequences; 10% to 15% occur once, and the top ten carry 16%. The sample consisted of PBMCs. These receptors all come from a woman between 35 and 50 years old with HTLV-1-associated myelopathy (HAM/TSP).

This clonotype was observed at least ten times. An end of the junction differs from the germline gene, which may be a read error. CDR3 amino acids: CASSLVAGALTNTQYF. CDR3 nucleotide sequence: TGCGCCAGCAGCTTGGTAGCGGGGGCGCTCACAAATACGCAGTATTTT. This chain uses TRBV5-1 with TRBJ2-3, with 9 bases aligning to TRBD2. There are 16 residues in the CDR3. CDR1 is SGHRS and CDR2 is YFSETQ in the germline V gene.

Of note for this clonotype: A single base separates this from a much larger clone, so it may be a read error. The V and J genes are TRBV2 and TRBJ2-7; tentatively, D is TRBD1 (5 bases). The ends were cut back, 3 bases at V and 1 base at J, with 7 bases in the middle. The CDR3 is 13 amino acids. In germline, CDR1 is SNHLY, CDR2 FYNNEI. CDR3 protein: CASSDDRSYEQYV. Written as DNA, the CDR3 is TGTGCCAGCAGTGACGACAGATCCTACGAGCAGTACGTC.

This clonotype was detected ten times or more. Germline is not matched at one junction end, which may reflect a read error. The chain combines TRBV10-3 with TRBJ1-2, with D possibly being TRBD1 (5 bases). CDR3 length: 13 amino acids. Germline V lookup: CDR1 ENHRY, CDR2 SYGVKD. The CDR3 protein is CAISEWDVGGYTF. DNA for the CDR3: TGTGCCATCAGCGAGTGGGACGTCGGTGGCTACACCTTC.

This clonotype was counted at least ten times. This chain uses TRBV10-3 with TRBJ1-1, with D unresolved. The CDR3 spans 13 residues. Germline loops: CDR1 ENHRY, CDR2 SYGVKD. The V and J ends lost 5 bases and 5 bases respectively, with 12 bases between them. Here the CDR3 DNA reads TGTGCCATCAGTAACGACGAGGGAACTGAAGCTTTCTTT. Protein product: CAISNDEGTEAFF.

This clonotype was recorded many times. The chain links TRBV29-1 to TRBJ2-1, with unresolved D. CDR3 length equals 12 residues. Per germline, CDR1 SQVTM and CDR2 ANQGSEA. Trimming removed 2 bases at V and 15 bases at J, with 17 bases between. The CDR3 spells CSVELYGDSMFF. The CDR3 DNA sequence: TGCAGCGTTGAACTCTACGGAGACTCTATGTTCTTC.

This clonotype was found a few times. The J gene is TRBJ2-3, the V gene TRBV5-1; 9 nucleotides match TRBD2. Looked up from germline, CDR1 is SGHRS and CDR2 is YFSETQ. This CDR3 is built from 15 residues. The J segment lost 2 bases and the V segment lost 6 bases, leaving 7 bases of the junction unmatched. The CDR3 DNA reads as TGCGCCAGCATCCACGGGACTAGCCCCACAGATACGCAGTATTTT. Translating gives CASIHGTSPTDTQYF.

The gene calls are TRBV10-2 and TRBJ1-1; D gene ambiguous. Germline CDR1 reads WSHSY; CDR2 reads SAAADI. The ends were cut back, 8 bases at V and 1 base at J, with 14 bases in the middle. The CDR3 is made up of 14 amino acids. CDR3 DNA sequence: TGCGCCAGCTCCCTACCCGCTGGGAACACTGAAGCTTTCTTT. Its translation: CASSLPAGNTEAFF.

The sample holds many counts of this clonotype. CDR3 protein: CASRATGGQPQHF. The DNA for the CDR3 is TGTGCCAGCAGGGCGACAGGGGGACAGCCCCAGCATTTT. This chain uses TRBV7-2 with TRBJ1-5; TRBD1 matches at 9 bases. CDR3 length: 13 residues. Germline-derived CDR1 and CDR2 are SGHTA and FQGNSA. The ends lost 6 bases at V and 7 bases at J; junction bases unmatched: 4.

The J gene is TRBJ2-1, the V gene TRBV2, with 9 positions matching TRBD2. Germline V lookup: CDR1 SNHLY, CDR2 FYNNEI. The CDR3 consists of 15 residues. Germline trimming cut 7 bases from V and 7 bases from J; bases unmatched to any gene: 11. The CDR3 protein is CASTVPGLAPNEQFF. The CDR3 DNA follows: TGTGCCAGCACCGTCCCGGGACTAGCTCCAAATGAGCAGTTCTTC.